One and the same sample provided the 26 T cell receptor beta chains below, sequenced in a study of blood T cell repertoires in COVID-19 (dated by TCRdb to between 2020 and 2021). Library generation was performed with the immunoSEQ multiplex PCR assay. TCRdb stores this immuneACCESS table with in-frame sequences only. Part of the clones is absent; in the studies checked, under half of the shortfall reflects unresolved V genes, and no reason is known for the rest. In this sample the table shows approximately 210,000 clones, 81% of which occur a single time. The ten largest clonotypes hold about 8.9% of the sample. The sequenced sample consisted of PBMCs or T cells enriched from blood (not recorded which). The receptor source for this set is a woman aged 50 to 60 with acute COVID-19.

A word on this clone: The junction departs from the called germline gene at one end, perhaps through a read error. This chain uses TRBV7-2 with TRBJ1-4, with D uncertain. The CDR3 consists of 15 residues. Germline CDR1 is SGHTA and CDR2 is FQGNSA. The CDR3 reads CASSVAQVANEKLFF. For the CDR3, the DNA is TGTGCCAGCAGCGTAGCCCAGGTGGCTAATGAAAAACTGTTTTTT.

This chain links TRBV6-6 with TRBJ2-2; D might be TRBD1 (7 bases). Germline lookup yields CDR1 MNHNY and CDR2 SVGAGI (reference sequence). V was shortened by 2 bases and J by 0 bases, with 10 bases between the two germline ends. There are 16 residues in the CDR3. CDR3 sequence reads: CASSYGGTANTGELFF. The CDR3 DNA sequence: TGTGCCAGCAGTTACGGGGGGACAGCGAACACCGGGGAGCTGTTTTTT.

J is TRBJ2-2 and V is TRBV11-2, with 14 bases fitting TRBD2. Unmatched junction bases numbered 12, after V lost 5 bases and J lost 4 bases. Germline values: CDR1 SGHAT, CDR2 FQNNGV. The CDR3 extends over 19 amino acids. CDR3 loop: CASSPRAGLAGDTTGELFF. The CDR3, as DNA: TGTGCCAGCAGCCCACGGGCGGGACTAGCGGGAGACACCACCGGGGAGCTGTTTTTT.

This chain links TRBV27 with TRBJ1-2; possibly TRBD1 for D (5 bases). The CDR3 contains 12 residues. CDR1 and CDR2 (germline): MNHEY, SMNVEV (reference sequence). The ends were cut back, 11 bases at V and 8 bases at J, with 18 bases in the middle. The CDR3 sequence: CACCLRGGGYTF. Written as DNA, the CDR3 is TGTGCCTGCTGTTTAAGGGGTGGGGGCTACACCTTC.

V and J are TRBV7-9 and TRBJ1-2, with TRBD1 identical over 8 bases. Germline V gives CDR1 SEHNR, CDR2 FQNEAQ (reference sequence). Unmatched junction bases numbered 6, after V lost 1 base and J lost 8 bases. CDR3 size: 14 residues. The CDR3 protein is CASSLDRGKRGYTF. DNA for the CDR3: TGTGCCAGCAGCTTAGACAGGGGGAAAAGGGGCTACACCTTC.

In its sample, this clone was seen a few times. This chain joins TRBV4-1 and TRBJ2-7; 10 nucleotides line up with TRBD2. With 2 bases clipped from V and 2 bases from J, the junction kept 6 bases outside the gene matches. Germline CDR1 MGHRA, CDR2 YSYEKL. CDR3 length equals 16 residues. Written as DNA, the CDR3 is TGCGCCAGCAGCCAATCCGGGACTAGCGTAACCTACGAGCAGTACTTC. It is translated as CASSQSGTSVTYEQYF.

The chain couples TRBV7-8 to TRBJ2-3, with D unresolved. This CDR3 has 12 amino acids. Germline V lookup: CDR1 SGHVS, CDR2 FQNEAQ. The V end was cut by 5 bases, the J end by 4 bases, with 7 bases between. CDR3 DNA: TGTGCCAGCAGCCCTTTCGCAGATACGCAGTATTTT. Encoded protein: CASSPFADTQYF. Full variable domain (outside the CDR3, taken from reference TRBV7-8 and TRBJ2-3): GAGVSQSPRYKVAKRGQDVALRCDPISGHVSLFWYQQALGQGPEFLTYFQNEAQLDKSGLPSDRFFAERPEGSVSTLKIQRTQQEDSAVYLCASSPFADTQYFGPGTRLTVL.

The CDR3 spells CASSQQDRFEETQYF. The CDR3 DNA sequence: TGCGCCAGCAGCCAACAAGACAGGTTTGAAGAGACCCAGTACTTC. The rearrangement joins TRBV4-1 to TRBJ2-5; tentative D call: TRBD1 (6 bases). The CDR3 contains 15 residues. Germline-derived CDR1 and CDR2 are MGHRA and YSYEKL. Trimming stripped 2 bases from V and 3 bases from J, with 13 bases between.

The rearrangement uses TRBV3-1 (or the pseudogene TRBV3-2) and TRBJ1-2, with D possibly being TRBD1 (5 bases). Germline lookup yields CDR1 LGHDT and CDR2 YNNKEL (reference sequence). The CDR3 contains 15 residues. V shed 0 bases and J shed 6 bases, with 14 bases lying between them. This CDR3 is CASSQDLRQWHGYTF. CDR3 bases: TGTGCCAGCAGCCAAGATTTGAGACAGTGGCATGGCTACACCTTC.

V is TRBV7-2 and J is TRBJ1-4; TRBD1 might be the D (5 bases). This CDR3 has 15 amino acids. The germline V gene has CDR1 SGHTA and CDR2 FQGNSA. V shed 7 bases and J shed 4 bases, with 16 bases lying between them. Here the CDR3 DNA reads TGTGCCAGCACCGTCGGTGGGGCGCATAATGAAAAACTGTTTTTT. Its protein product is CASTVGGAHNEKLFF.

The chain has TRBV7-8 and TRBJ1-3; TRBD1 matches at 7 bases. Per the germline V gene, CDR1 is SGHVS and CDR2 is FQNEAQ. CDR3 length equals 14 residues. V gave up 6 bases and J gave up 8 bases; unmatched junction bases: 10. CDR3 coding DNA: TGTGCCAGCAGGTCGGACGGACAGGCGGACACCATATATTTT. Amino acid sequence: CASRSDGQADTIYF.

This chain links TRBV19 with TRBJ2-1; 9 nucleotides match TRBD2. The CDR3 consists of 15 residues. Germline-derived CDR1 and CDR2 are LNHDA and SQIVND (reference sequence). The ends lost 6 bases at V and 9 bases at J; junction bases unmatched: 12. CDR3 in amino acids: CASRTAGGPRVEQFF. In nucleotides, the CDR3 is TGTGCCAGTAGGACCGCGGGAGGGCCGCGGGTTGAGCAGTTCTTC. Together with reference TRBV19 and TRBJ2-1, the CDR3 gives the full variable domain: DGGITQSPKYLFRKEGQNVTLSCEQNLNHDAMYWYRQDPGQGLRLIYYSQIVNDFQKGDIAEGYSVSREKKESFPLTVTSAQKNPTAFYLCASRTAGGPRVEQFFGPGTRLTVL.

This clone was seen once. V is TRBV6-1 and J is TRBJ2-3, with TRBD2 matching over 12 bases. The CDR3 extends over 16 amino acids. The V and J ends lost 1 base and 7 bases, in that order; junction bases with no gene match: 6. Per germline, CDR1 MNHNS and CDR2 SASEGT. The CDR3 coding sequence is TGTGCCAGCAGTGAAGTGGCTAGCGGGGGGGCAAATACGCAGTATTTT. This codes for CASSEVASGGANTQYF.

This clone was seen only once. This sequence joins TRBV2 and TRBJ2-3; 9 bases fit TRBD2. The CDR3 contains 14 residues. The ends lost 5 bases at V and 1 base at J; junction bases unmatched: 1. CDR1 and CDR2 from the germline V gene are SNHLY and FYNNEI. In DNA form, the CDR3 reads TGTGCCAGCAGTTGGACTAGCGGCACAGATACGCAGTATTTT. Its translation: CASSWTSGTDTQYF.

This sequence joins TRBV28 and TRBJ1-1; 9 nucleotides align to TRBD1. CDR1 MDHEN and CDR2 SYDVKM come from the germline V gene. J was trimmed by 5 bases and V by 5 bases; bases with no gene match: 6. CDR3 length: 14 residues. CDR3: CASSTTGGRTEAFF. The CDR3 region has the DNA TGTGCCAGCAGTACGACAGGGGGTCGGACTGAAGCTTTCTTT. Drawing the rest from reference TRBV28 and TRBJ1-1, the complete variable domain is DVKVTQSSRYLVKRTGEKVFLECVQDMDHENMFWYRQDPGLGLRLIYFSYDVKMKEKGDIPEGYSVSREKKERFSLILESASTNQTSMYLCASSTTGGRTEAFFGQGTRLTVV.

This chain links TRBV18 with TRBJ1-3; no reliable D call. Germline lookup yields CDR1 KGHSH and CDR2 LQKENI. This CDR3 contains 15 residues. The V end was cut by 4 bases, the J end by 0 bases, with 10 bases between. CDR3 region: CASSLVGSSGNTIYF. The CDR3, as DNA: TGTGCCAGCTCACTGGTTGGGAGCTCTGGAAACACCATATATTTT.

The chain joins TRBV19 to TRBJ1-6, with 8 nucleotides matching TRBD1. The CDR3 is made up of 15 amino acids. With 4 bases clipped from V and 8 bases from J, the junction kept 7 bases outside the gene matches. Germline loops: CDR1 LNHDA, CDR2 SQIVND (reference sequence). CDR3 protein: CASSTGTGADSPLHF. CDR3 sequence (DNA): TGTGCCAGTAGTACGGGGACAGGAGCTGATTCACCCCTCCACTTT.

A note on this clone: Other DNA sequences in the sample encode the same CDR3. V gene TRBV29-1 combines with J gene TRBJ2-7, with D tentatively TRBD2 (5 bases). The V gene lost 6 bases and the J gene lost 3 bases, with 6 bases spanning the gap. The CDR3 runs 10 residues. Germline CDR1 and CDR2: SQVTM and ANQGSEA. This CDR3 is CSVRDYEQYF. The DNA of the CDR3 is TGCAGCGTCCGGGACTACGAGCAGTACTTC.

The V gene is TRBV10-3, the J gene TRBJ2-3; 7 bases align to TRBD1. This CDR3 spans 15 amino acids. Trimming took 6 bases from V and 5 from J; bases not matched to a gene: 11. The germline CDR1 and CDR2 sequences are ENHRY and SYGVKD. The CDR3 DNA sequence: TGTGCCATCAGCGAAAGAGGGGGCGCGGGAGATACGCAGTATTTT. The encoded protein is CAISERGGAGDTQYF.

The chain combines TRBV11-3 with TRBJ2-2; D perhaps matches TRBD2 (6 bases). Germline values: CDR1 SGHNT, CDR2 YENEEA. V was cut by 5 bases and J by 5 bases, with 15 bases left in between. The CDR3 totals 15 residues. This CDR3 is CASSRGGVGTGELFF. CDR3 bases: TGTGCCAGCAGCCGGGGCGGGGTAGGAACCGGGGAGCTGTTTTTT.

This clone was found once. The V gene is TRBV19, the J gene TRBJ2-7; D not resolved. The V gene's germline CDR1 is LNHDA and CDR2 SQIVND (reference sequence). The CDR3 consists of 12 residues. Trimming removed 0 bases from V and 4 bases from J, with 4 bases in between. This CDR3 is CASSIDPYEQYF. CDR3 in DNA: TGTGCCAGTAGTATAGATCCGTACGAGCAGTACTTC.

This chain connects TRBV9 to TRBJ1-5; 7 bases are shared with TRBD1. The trim removed 4 bases at V and 4 bases at J, leaving 8 bases unmatched. This CDR3 has 15 amino acids. Per the germline V gene, CDR1 is SGDLS and CDR2 is YYNGEE. The CDR3 loop is CASSFRGTANQPQHF. The CDR3 DNA is TGTGCCAGCAGCTTCCGCGGGACAGCAAATCAGCCCCAGCATTTT.

V gene TRBV6-2 or TRBV6-3 combines with J gene TRBJ2-3; maybe TRBD2 (5 bases). The CDR3 covers 14 residues. Per the germline V gene, CDR1 is MNHEY and CDR2 is SVGEGT. The V and J ends lost 3 bases and 3 bases respectively, with 10 bases between them. The CDR3 region has the DNA TGTGCCAGCAGTTATCCGCCGGGGACAGATACGCAGTATTTT. This translates into CASSYPPGTDTQYF.

This clone has just one count. This chain uses TRBV9 with TRBJ2-3, with 8 positions matching TRBD2. Germline V gene data show CDR1 as SGDLS and CDR2 as YYNGEE. This CDR3 region has 15 residues. The J segment lost 6 bases and the V segment lost 4 bases, leaving 10 bases of the junction unmatched. CDR3 nucleotides: TGTGCCAGCAGCCGGGAGGGCCGAGTTCCGGATACGCAGTATTTT. This encodes CASSREGRVPDTQYF.

The rearrangement uses TRBV3-1 (or the pseudogene TRBV3-2) and TRBJ2-1; 8 nucleotides match TRBD2. With 4 bases clipped from V and 4 bases from J, the junction kept 15 bases outside the gene matches. Germline lookup yields CDR1 LGHDT and CDR2 YNNKEL (reference sequence). The CDR3 length is 18 residues. The CDR3 protein is CASSPPRRIAGSYNEQFF. CDR3 nucleotide sequence: TGTGCCAGCAGCCCCCCCCGGAGGATAGCGGGATCTTACAATGAGCAGTTCTTC.

The chain links TRBV9 to TRBJ2-5; tentatively, D is TRBD1 (7 bases). Germline loops: CDR1 SGDLS, CDR2 YYNGEE. This CDR3 contains 15 residues. V was cut by 0 bases and J by 4 bases, with 13 bases left in between. The CDR3 protein is CASSVGQGGRETQYF. The CDR3 coding sequence is TGTGCCAGCAGCGTAGGGCAGGGGGGCCGAGAGACCCAGTACTTC.